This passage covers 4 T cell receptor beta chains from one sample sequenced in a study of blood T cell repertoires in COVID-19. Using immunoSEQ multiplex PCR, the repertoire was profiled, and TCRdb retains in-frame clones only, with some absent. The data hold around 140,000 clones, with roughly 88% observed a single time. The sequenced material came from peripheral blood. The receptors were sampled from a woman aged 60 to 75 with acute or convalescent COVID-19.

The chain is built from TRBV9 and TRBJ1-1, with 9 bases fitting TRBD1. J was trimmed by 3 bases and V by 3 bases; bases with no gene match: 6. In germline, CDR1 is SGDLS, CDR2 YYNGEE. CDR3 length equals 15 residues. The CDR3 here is CASSATGGEYTEAFF. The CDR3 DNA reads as TGTGCCAGCAGCGCTACAGGGGGCGAGTACACTGAAGCTTTCTTT.

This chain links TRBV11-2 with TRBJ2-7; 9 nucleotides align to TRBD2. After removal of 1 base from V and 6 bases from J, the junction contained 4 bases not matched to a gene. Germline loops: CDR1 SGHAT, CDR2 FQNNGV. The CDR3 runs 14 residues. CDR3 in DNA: TGTGCCAGCAGCTTAGTTGGCGGGGGGGCCGAGCAGTACTTC. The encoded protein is CASSLVGGGAEQYF.

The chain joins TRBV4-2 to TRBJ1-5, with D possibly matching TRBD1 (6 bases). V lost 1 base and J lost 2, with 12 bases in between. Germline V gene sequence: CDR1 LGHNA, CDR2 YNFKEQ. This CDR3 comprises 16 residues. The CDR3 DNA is TGTGCCAGCAGCCAAGGAACAGGGCAGGGCAATCAGCCCCAGCATTTT. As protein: CASSQGTGQGNQPQHF.

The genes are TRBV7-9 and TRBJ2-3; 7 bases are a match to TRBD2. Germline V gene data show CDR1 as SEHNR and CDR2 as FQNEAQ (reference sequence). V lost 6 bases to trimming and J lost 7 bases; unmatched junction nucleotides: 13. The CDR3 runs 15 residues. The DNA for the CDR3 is TGTGCCAGCAGTTCCAGACTAGCTGGGACCCATACGCAGTATTTT. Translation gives CASSSRLAGTHTQYF.